This T cell receptor (beta chain) was profiled in a study of cytomegalovirus exposure and HLA in healthy donors. Trimming left V 4 bases short and J 1 base short, with 10 bases between. Germline CDR1 and CDR2: SGHVS and FNYEAQ. CDR3 length: 15 amino acids. The PCR had 60 Vbeta and 13 Jbeta primers. Libraries were prepared by immunoSEQ multiplex PCR; TCRdb keeps only in-frame clonotypes and omits some of them. The sample totals tens of thousands of clones; its top ten clones hold 1.7%. The V and J genes are TRBV7-6 and TRBJ2-2, with D perhaps TRBD1 (5 bases). The material sequenced was PBMCs. This clonotype was obtained from a woman aged 30 to 39 in good health and CMV-seronegative. In DNA form, the CDR3 reads TGTGCCAGCAGCTCCCCAAGGGGGAACACCGGGGAGCTGTTTTTT. It is translated as CASSSPRGNTGELFF. The whole variable domain, remainder taken from reference TRBV7-6 and TRBJ2-2, is GAGVSQSPRYKVTKRGQDVALRCDPISGHVSLYWYRQALGQGPEFLTYFNYEAQQDKSGLPNDRFSAERPEGSISTLTIQRTEQRDSAMYRCASSSPRGNTGELFFGEGSRLTVL.